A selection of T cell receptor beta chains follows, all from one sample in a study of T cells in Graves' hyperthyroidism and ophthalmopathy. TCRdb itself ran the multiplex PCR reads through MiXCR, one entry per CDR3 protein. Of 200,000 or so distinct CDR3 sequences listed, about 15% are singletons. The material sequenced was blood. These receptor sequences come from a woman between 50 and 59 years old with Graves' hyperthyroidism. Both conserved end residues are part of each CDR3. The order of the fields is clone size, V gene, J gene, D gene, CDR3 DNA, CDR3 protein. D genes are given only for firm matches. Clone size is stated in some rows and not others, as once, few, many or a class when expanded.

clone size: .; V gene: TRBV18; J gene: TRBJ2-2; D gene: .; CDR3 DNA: TGTGCCAGCTCACCACCGGCAACACGGGGCACCGGGGAGCTGTTTTTT; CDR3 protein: CASSPPATRGTGELFF
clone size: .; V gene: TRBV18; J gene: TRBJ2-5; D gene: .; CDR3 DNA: TGTGCCAGCTCACCACCGGGACGGAGGGGCAGGATGGAGACCCAGTACTTC; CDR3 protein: CASSPPGRRGRMETQYF
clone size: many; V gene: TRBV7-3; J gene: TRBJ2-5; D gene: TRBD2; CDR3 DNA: TGTGCCAGCAGCTTAAGGGGACTAGCGGGAATTAGAGAGACCCAGTACTTC; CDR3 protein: CASSLRGLAGIRETQYF
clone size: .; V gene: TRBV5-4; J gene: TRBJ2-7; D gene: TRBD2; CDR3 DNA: TGTGCCAGCAGCTTGGGACTAGCGGGAGCCGAGCAGTACTTC; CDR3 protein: CASSLGLAGAEQYF
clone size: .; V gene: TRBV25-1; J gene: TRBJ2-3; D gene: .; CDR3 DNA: TGTGCCAGCAGTGACAGGGGCGATACGCAGTATTTT; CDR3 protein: CASSDRGDTQYF
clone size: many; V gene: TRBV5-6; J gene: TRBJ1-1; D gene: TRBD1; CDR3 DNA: TGTGCCAGCAGCCGGAGACAGGGTGGTACTGAAGCTTTCTTT; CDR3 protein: CASSRRQGGTEAFF
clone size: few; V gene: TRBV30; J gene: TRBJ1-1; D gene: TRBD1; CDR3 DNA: TGTGCCTGGAGTAGAGGGGGCTACACTGAAGCTTTCTTT; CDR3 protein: CAWSRGGYTEAFF
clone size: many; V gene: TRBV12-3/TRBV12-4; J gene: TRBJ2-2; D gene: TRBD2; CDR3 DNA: TGTGCCAGCAGGCCTAGCGGCTCGAACACCGGGGAGCTGTTTTTT; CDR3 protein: CASRPSGSNTGELFF
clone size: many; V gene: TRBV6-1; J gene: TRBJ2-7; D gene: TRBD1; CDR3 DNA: TGTGCCAGCTTTTTGGACAGGGGAAACCACGAGCAGTACTTC; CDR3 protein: CASFLDRGNHEQYF
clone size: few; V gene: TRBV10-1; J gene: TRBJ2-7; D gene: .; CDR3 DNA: TGCGCCAGCAGTGCTGGGGCCCGTGGGGAGCAGTACTTC; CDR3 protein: CASSAGARGEQYF
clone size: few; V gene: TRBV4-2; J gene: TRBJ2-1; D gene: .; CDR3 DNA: TGTGCCAGCAGCCAAGAATACGAGCAGTTCTTC; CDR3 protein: CASSQEYEQFF
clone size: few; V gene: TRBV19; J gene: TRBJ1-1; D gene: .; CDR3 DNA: TGTGCCAGTAGTACAATCAGGGTCACTGAAGCTTTCTTT; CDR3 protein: CASSTIRVTEAFF
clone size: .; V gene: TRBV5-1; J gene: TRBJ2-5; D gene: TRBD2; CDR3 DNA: TGCGCCAGCAGCCCGGGACTAGCGGGACAAGAGACCCAGTACTTC; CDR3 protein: CASSPGLAGQETQYF
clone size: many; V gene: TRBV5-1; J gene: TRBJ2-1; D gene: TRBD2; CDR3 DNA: TGCGCCAGCACGTGGACCTCGGGACTAGCGAGAGCCCGCTCCTACAATGAGCAGTTCTTC; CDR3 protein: CASTWTSGLARARSYNEQFF
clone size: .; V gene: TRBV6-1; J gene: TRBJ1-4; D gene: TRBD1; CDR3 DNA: TGTGCCAGCAGCCGGACAGGAACTAATGAAAAACTGTTTTTT; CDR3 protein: CASSRTGTNEKLFF
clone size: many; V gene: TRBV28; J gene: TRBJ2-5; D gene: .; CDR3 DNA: TGTGCCAGCAGCCCCCACGAGACCCAGTACTTC; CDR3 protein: CASSPHETQYF
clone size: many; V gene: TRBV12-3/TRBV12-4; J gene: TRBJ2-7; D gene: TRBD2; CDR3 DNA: TGTGCCAGCAGTTTAGGAATGGTTCGGCTAGCGGCCCACCTTGACGAGCAGTACTTC; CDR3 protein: CASSLGMVRLAAHLDEQYF
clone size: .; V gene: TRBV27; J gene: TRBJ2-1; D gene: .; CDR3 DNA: TGTGCCAGCAGTTTATCGATTGAGGGTGGGTCCTACAATGAGCAGTTCTTC; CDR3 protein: CASSLSIEGGSYNEQFF
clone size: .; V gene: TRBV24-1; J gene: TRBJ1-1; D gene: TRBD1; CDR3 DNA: TGTGCCACCAGTGATTCGCGGACAGGGGGCATCACTGAAGCTTTCTTT; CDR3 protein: CATSDSRTGGITEAFF
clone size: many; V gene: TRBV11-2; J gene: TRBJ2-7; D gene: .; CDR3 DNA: TGTGCCAGCAGCTTGGACTTGGCCCTAGGTTCGCCCTACGAGCAGTACTTC; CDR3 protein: CASSLDLALGSPYEQYF
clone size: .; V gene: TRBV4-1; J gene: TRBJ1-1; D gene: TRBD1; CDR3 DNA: TGCGCCAGCAGCCAAATCGCCCCCGCCGGGACAGAAGTTTTCACTGAAGCTTTCTTT; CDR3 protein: CASSQIAPAGTEVFTEAFF
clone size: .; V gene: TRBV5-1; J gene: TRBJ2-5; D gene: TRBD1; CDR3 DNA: TGCGCCAGCAGCAGGGGACAGGGACAAGAGACCCAGTACTTC; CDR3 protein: CASSRGQGQETQYF
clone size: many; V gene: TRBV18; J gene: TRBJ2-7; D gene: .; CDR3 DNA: TGTGCCAGCTCACCAGAGTTCAGGTTGGGCTTCAACGAGCAGTACTTC; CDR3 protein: CASSPEFRLGFNEQYF
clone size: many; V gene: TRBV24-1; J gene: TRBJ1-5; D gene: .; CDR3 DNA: TGTGCCACTTCTGGTTTCGGAGAAGGTCAGCCCCAGCATTTT; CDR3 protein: CATSGFGEGQPQHF
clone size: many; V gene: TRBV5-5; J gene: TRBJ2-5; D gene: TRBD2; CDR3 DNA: TGTGCCAGCAGCTTGGAGGGACTAGCGGGAGTGGAGACCCAGTACTTC; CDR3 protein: CASSLEGLAGVETQYF
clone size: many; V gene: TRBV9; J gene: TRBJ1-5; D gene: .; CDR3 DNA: TGTGCCAGCAGCGTAGAGGGTACCATCAATCAGCCCCAGCATTTT; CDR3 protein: CASSVEGTINQPQHF
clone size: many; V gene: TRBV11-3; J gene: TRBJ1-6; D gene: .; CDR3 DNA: TGTGCCAGCAGCATGCCCGGGACTTCACCCCTCCACTTT; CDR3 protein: CASSMPGTSPLHF
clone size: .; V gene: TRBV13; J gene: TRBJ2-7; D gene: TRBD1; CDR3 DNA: TGTGCCAGCAGCTCCAGGGGGTGGAGCTCCTACGAGCAGTACTTC; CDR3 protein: CASSSRGWSSYEQYF
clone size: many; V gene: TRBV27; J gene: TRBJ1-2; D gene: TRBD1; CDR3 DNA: TGTGCCAACAGTTTACTGGGACAGGGTGGCTATGGCTACACCTTC; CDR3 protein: CANSLLGQGGYGYTF
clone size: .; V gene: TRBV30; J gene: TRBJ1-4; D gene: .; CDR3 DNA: TGTGCCTGGAGTCTGGACAGTAATGAAAAACCGTTTTTT; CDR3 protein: CAWSLDSNEKPFF
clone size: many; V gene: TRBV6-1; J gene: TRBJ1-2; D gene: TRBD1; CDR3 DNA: TGTGCCATCGTCGTCTCGGGACAGCCCAGTGATGGCTACACCTTC; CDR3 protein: CAIVVSGQPSDGYTF
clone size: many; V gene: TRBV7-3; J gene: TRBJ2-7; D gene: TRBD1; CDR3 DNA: TGTGCCAGCGGGCCGACAGGGGGCTACGAGCAGTACTTC; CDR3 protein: CASGPTGGYEQYF
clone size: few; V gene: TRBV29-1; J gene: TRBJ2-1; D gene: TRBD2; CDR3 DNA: TGCAGCGTTGGGGCCCGGCTAGCGGGAGGCCATGAGCAGTTCTTC; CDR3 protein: CSVGARLAGGHEQFF
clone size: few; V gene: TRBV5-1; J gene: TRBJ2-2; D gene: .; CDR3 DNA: TGCGCCAGCAGCTTGGTACAGACCGGGGAGCTGTTTTTT; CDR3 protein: CASSLVQTGELFF
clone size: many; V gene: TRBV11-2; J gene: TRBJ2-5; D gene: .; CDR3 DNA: TGTGCCAGCAGCTTAGATTTACAGCTCTCGAGAGAGACCCAGTACTTC; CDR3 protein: CASSLDLQLSRETQYF
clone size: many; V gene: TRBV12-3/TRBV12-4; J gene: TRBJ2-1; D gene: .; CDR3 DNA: TGTGCCAGCAGTCCGGTCATCTCAGGCAATGAGCAGTTCTTC; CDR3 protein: CASSPVISGNEQFF
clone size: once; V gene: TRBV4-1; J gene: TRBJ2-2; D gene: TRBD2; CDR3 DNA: TGCGCCAGCAGCCAAGCGGTTAGCGGGACCACCGGGGAGCTGTTTTTT; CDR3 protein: CASSQAVSGTTGELFF